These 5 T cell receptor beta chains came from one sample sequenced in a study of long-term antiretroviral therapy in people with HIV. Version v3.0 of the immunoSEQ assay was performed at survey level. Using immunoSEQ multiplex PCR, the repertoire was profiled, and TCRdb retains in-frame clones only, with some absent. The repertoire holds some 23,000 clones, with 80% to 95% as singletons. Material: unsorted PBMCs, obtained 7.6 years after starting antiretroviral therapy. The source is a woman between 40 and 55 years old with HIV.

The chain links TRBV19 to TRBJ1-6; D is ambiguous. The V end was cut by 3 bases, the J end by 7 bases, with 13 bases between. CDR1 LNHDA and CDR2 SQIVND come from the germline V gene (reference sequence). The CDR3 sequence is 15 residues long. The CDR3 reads CASSIRLLGNSPLHF. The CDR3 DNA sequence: TGTGCCAGTAGTATCCGGCTACTAGGGAATTCACCCCTCCACTTT.

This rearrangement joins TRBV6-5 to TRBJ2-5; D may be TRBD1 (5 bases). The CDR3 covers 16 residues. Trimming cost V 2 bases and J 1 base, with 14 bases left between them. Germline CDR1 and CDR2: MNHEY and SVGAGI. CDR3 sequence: CASSYVGQGVQETQYF. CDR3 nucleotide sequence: TGTGCCAGCAGTTACGTCGGCCAGGGCGTCCAAGAGACCCAGTACTTC.

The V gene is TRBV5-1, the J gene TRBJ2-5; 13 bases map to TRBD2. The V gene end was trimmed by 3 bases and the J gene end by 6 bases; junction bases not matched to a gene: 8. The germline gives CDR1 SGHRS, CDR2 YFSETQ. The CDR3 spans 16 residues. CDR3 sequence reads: CASSYTGLAGRKTQYF. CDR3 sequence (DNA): TGCGCCAGCAGCTACACGGGACTAGCGGGGAGGAAGACCCAGTACTTC.

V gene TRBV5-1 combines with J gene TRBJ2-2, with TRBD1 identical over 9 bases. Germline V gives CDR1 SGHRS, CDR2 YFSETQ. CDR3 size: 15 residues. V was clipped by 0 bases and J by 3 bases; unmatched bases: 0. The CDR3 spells CASSLGDRDTGELFF. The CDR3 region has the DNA TGCGCCAGCAGCTTGGGGGACAGGGACACCGGGGAGCTGTTTTTT.

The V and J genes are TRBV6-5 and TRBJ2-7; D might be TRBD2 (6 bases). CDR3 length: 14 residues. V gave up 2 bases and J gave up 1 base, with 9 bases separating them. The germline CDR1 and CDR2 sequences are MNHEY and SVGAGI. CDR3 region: CASSYQEGSYEQYF. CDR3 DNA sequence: TGTGCCAGCAGTTACCAGGAGGGGTCCTACGAGCAGTACTTC.